These 24 T cell receptor beta chains share one sample of origin, sequenced in a study of blood T cell repertoires in COVID-19. Assay: immunoSEQ multiplex PCR; the TCRdb copy retains only in-frame clones and omits some. The repertoire includes about 100,000 clones, over 75% of them detected once, and 4.4% sits in the top ten. Material for sequencing was peripheral blood. The receptor set was obtained from a man aged 55 to 70 with acute or convalescent COVID-19.

V usage is TRBV5-1 and J usage is TRBJ2-2, with D possibly being TRBD1 (6 bases). Trimming stripped 3 bases from V and 4 bases from J, with 10 bases between. The CDR3 spans 14 residues. The germline V gene has CDR1 SGHRS and CDR2 YFSETQ. The CDR3 sequence: CASSSQGSTGELFF. The CDR3 coding sequence is TGCGCCAGCAGCTCCCAGGGGAGCACCGGGGAGCTGTTTTTT. Drawing the rest from reference TRBV5-1 and TRBJ2-2, the complete variable domain is KAGVTQTPRYLIKTRGQQVTLSCSPISGHRSVSWYQQTPGQGLQFLFEYFSETQRNKGNFPGRFSGRQFSNSRSEMNVSTLELGDSALYLCASSSQGSTGELFFGEGSRLTVL.

The chain links TRBV9 to TRBJ2-3, with unresolved D. V was pared by 3 bases and J by 1 base, with 15 bases between. The CDR3 loop spans 16 amino acids. Looked up from germline, CDR1 is SGDLS and CDR2 is YYNGEE. The CDR3 reads CASSEAPLAGTDTQYF. CDR3 nucleotide sequence: TGTGCCAGCAGCGAGGCCCCACTGGCGGGCACAGATACGCAGTATTTT.

The sample holds a few counts of this clone. The chain joins TRBV5-1 to TRBJ1-2; no firm D call. Germline V gene lookup returns CDR1 SGHRS and CDR2 YFSETQ. This CDR3 comprises 14 residues. V shed 2 bases and J shed 7 bases, with 15 bases lying between them. CDR3 DNA: TGCGCCAGCAGCTTCGGACTGTTCGGGAGTGGCTACACCTTC. Translating it yields CASSFGLFGSGYTF.

The sample holds one count of this clone. The rearrangement links TRBV6-5 to TRBJ1-1, with TRBD1 identical over 10 bases. This CDR3 spans 15 amino acids. Germline CDR1 is MNHEY and CDR2 is SVGAGI. After removal of 7 bases from V and 3 bases from J, the junction contained 8 bases not matched to a gene. The CDR3 spells CASKSGTGAHTEAFF. The CDR3 DNA reads as TGTGCCAGCAAATCCGGGACAGGGGCCCACACTGAAGCTTTCTTT.

This clone was found a few times. Other nucleotide sequences in the sample specify the same CDR3. V usage is TRBV7-8 and J usage is TRBJ2-7, with TRBD2 identical over 11 bases. CDR3 size: 16 residues. V was clipped by 3 bases and J by 1 base; unmatched bases: 5. Germline CDR1 SGHVS, CDR2 FQNEAQ. Written as DNA, the CDR3 is TGTGCCAGCAGCTTGTTAGGACTAGCGGGTTCCTACGAGCAGTACTTC. It yields the protein CASSLLGLAGSYEQYF.

The table lists this clone with a few counts. V and J are TRBV4-3 and TRBJ2-1; 10 bases fit TRBD2. Per germline, CDR1 LGHNA and CDR2 YSLEER. With V trimmed by 1 base and J by 6 bases, 3 bases remained unmatched. The CDR3 contains 15 residues. CDR3 nucleotides: TGCGCCAGCAGCCAAGCCGGGACTAGCGTCAATGAGCAGTTCTTC. Amino acids: CASSQAGTSVNEQFF.

The chain joins TRBV2 to TRBJ2-4; D unresolved. With 0 bases removed from V and 10 bases from J, the gap between germline ends came to 13 bases. CDR3 length: 14 residues. Germline CDR1 and CDR2: SNHLY and FYNNEI. The CDR3 DNA follows: TGTGCCAGCAGTGAAGCCCGGTCCCCTCGGATTCAGTACTTC. This translates into CASSEARSPRIQYF.

The genes are TRBV27 and TRBJ1-2; D not resolved. V lost 4 bases and J lost 2, with 14 bases in between. The germline V gene has CDR1 MNHEY and CDR2 SMNVEV (reference sequence). The CDR3 consists of 15 residues. CDR3 residues: CASSYRNDGNYGYTF. The CDR3 DNA is TGTGCCAGCAGTTATCGCAACGACGGGAACTATGGCTACACCTTC.

In DNA form, the CDR3 reads TGTGCCAGCAGTGCTGAACTAGCGGGAGTGTCGGATGAGCAGTTCTTC. As protein: CASSAELAGVSDEQFF. The chain joins TRBV2 to TRBJ2-1; 11 nucleotides match TRBD2. Germline values: CDR1 SNHLY, CDR2 FYNNEI. With 4 bases clipped from V and 8 bases from J, the junction kept 10 bases outside the gene matches. CDR3 length: 16 residues.

The rearrangement links TRBV5-6 to TRBJ2-5; D possibly corresponds to TRBD2 (6 bases). The CDR3 has 14 residues. Germline CDR1 is SGHDT and CDR2 is YYEEEE. V lost 5 bases to trimming and J lost 5 bases, with 16 bases between them. The CDR3 loop reads CASRSNAGGETQYF. The CDR3, as DNA: TGTGCCAGCAGATCCAACGCTGGGGGGGAGACCCAGTACTTC.

As regards this clone: Different DNA sequences within this sample yield the same CDR3. The chain has TRBV13 and TRBJ2-3; the match to TRBD1 covers 8 bases. The junction had 5 bases not matched to a gene; V was cut back by 0 bases and J by 0 bases. The germline V gene encodes CDR1 PRHDT and CDR2 FYEKMQ (reference sequence). The CDR3 is 17 residues long. CDR3 in amino acids: CASSLGLAGGSTDTQYF. The CDR3, as DNA: TGTGCCAGCAGCTTAGGCCTTGCAGGGGGCAGCACAGATACGCAGTATTTT.

The V call is TRBV3-1 (or the pseudogene TRBV3-2), the J call TRBJ2-2; 7 bases align to TRBD1. Germline V CDR1 and CDR2: LGHDT, YNNKEL (reference sequence). With 5 bases clipped from V and 5 bases from J, the junction kept 5 bases outside the gene matches. The length of the CDR3 is 14 residues. The DNA of the CDR3 is TGTGCCAGCAGCGTAGGGACAGATACCGGGGAGCTGTTTTTT. Translated, it gives CASSVGTDTGELFF.

The rearrangement links TRBV2 to TRBJ1-1; 7 bases agree with TRBD1. The CDR3 runs to 14 residues. Germline CDR1 and CDR2: SNHLY and FYNNEI. The V gene end was trimmed by 6 bases and the J gene end by 8 bases; junction bases not matched to a gene: 12. CDR3 nucleotide sequence: TGTGCCAGCAGGGAGACAGGGAACCTTTTAGAAGCTTTCTTT. Translating it yields CASRETGNLLEAFF. The full variable domain, with the rest looked up from reference TRBV2 and TRBJ1-1, is EPEVTQTPSHQVTQMGQEVILRCVPISNHLYFYWYRQILGQKVEFLVSFYNNEISEKSEIFDDQFSVERPDGSNFTLKIRSTKLEDSAMYFCASRETGNLLEAFFGQGTRLTVV.

This sequence joins TRBV11-2 and TRBJ2-7; D remains unclear. The CDR3 spans 14 residues. The V and J ends lost 0 bases and 1 base respectively, with 7 bases between them. CDR1 and CDR2 from the germline V gene are SGHAT and FQNNGV. CDR3 sequence (DNA): TGTGCCAGCAGCTTAGAGGCGGAATCCTACGAGCAGTACTTC. It is translated as CASSLEAESYEQYF.

The V and J genes are TRBV19 and TRBJ1-5; the D gene is possibly TRBD1 (5 bases). V was trimmed by 5 bases and J by 6 bases, leaving 11 bases between them. Germline loops: CDR1 LNHDA, CDR2 SQIVND (reference sequence). The CDR3 has 13 amino acids. In DNA form, the CDR3 reads TGTGCCAGTAGTGGACAAGGGGTTCAGCCCCAGCATTTT. Amino acid sequence: CASSGQGVQPQHF.

This sequence joins TRBV5-8 and TRBJ2-3; D gene unclear. This CDR3 has 14 residues. The germline CDR1 and CDR2 sequences are SGHTS and YDEGEE. Trimming took 0 bases from V and 6 from J, leaving 11 bases between them. DNA of the CDR3: TGTGCCAGCAGCTTGGGCCAGGCTGTGGATACGCAGTATTTT. It translates to CASSLGQAVDTQYF.

This chain's CDR3 is CASSSPGTSGVEQYF. In DNA form, the CDR3 reads TGTGCCAGCAGTTCCCCCGGGACTAGCGGGGTGGAGCAGTACTTC. The chain joins TRBV6-5 to TRBJ2-7; TRBD2 matches at 13 bases. J gave up 7 bases and V 4 bases, and 7 bases lay outside the gene matches. Germline values: CDR1 MNHEY, CDR2 SVGAGI. The CDR3 runs 15 residues.

The rearrangement joins TRBV27 to TRBJ2-1; D ambiguous. The CDR3 consists of 14 residues. Trimming removed 3 bases from V and 2 bases from J, with 8 bases in between. Germline V gene sequence: CDR1 MNHEY, CDR2 SMNVEV (reference sequence). DNA for the CDR3: TGTGCCAGCAGTTTTTCGAGCACCTACAATGAGCAGTTCTTC. This encodes CASSFSSTYNEQFF.

The V and J genes are TRBV27 and TRBJ2-1, with 13 bases identical to TRBD2. The CDR3 covers 18 residues. Per germline, CDR1 MNHEY and CDR2 SMNVEV (reference sequence). V lost 0 bases to trimming and J lost 8 bases; unmatched junction nucleotides: 10. CDR3 sequence (DNA): TGTGCCAGCAGTTTATCCGGACTAGCGGGAGTAAGGGGGTATGAGCAGTTCTTC. Protein product: CASSLSGLAGVRGYEQFF.

The rearrangement joins TRBV7-2 to TRBJ1-4; 12 bases line up with TRBD1. The CDR3 sequence is 13 residues long. Germline assignment: CDR1 SGHTA and CDR2 FQGNSA. Trimming removed 4 bases from V and 12 bases from J; junction bases left unmatched: 3. This CDR3 is CASSSGTGGQLFF. The CDR3 DNA sequence: TGTGCCAGCAGCTCCGGGACAGGGGGCCAACTGTTTTTT.

This rearrangement joins TRBV6-1 to TRBJ2-3; 8 bases line up with TRBD1. The germline V gene encodes CDR1 MNHNS and CDR2 SASEGT. Trimming cost V 2 bases and J 7 bases; bases outside gene matches: 11. The length of the CDR3 is 16 residues. The DNA of the CDR3 is TGTGCCAGCAGTGAAATTATTGGACAGGGATTAAATACGCAGTATTTT. It yields the protein CASSEIIGQGLNTQYF.

The rearrangement links TRBV7-9 to TRBJ1-1, with 10 bases lining up with TRBD1. J lost 4 bases, V lost 4 bases, and 9 bases had no gene match. Germline lookup yields CDR1 SEHNR and CDR2 FQNEAQ (reference sequence). The CDR3 loop spans 16 amino acids. Here the CDR3 DNA reads TGTGCCAGCAGCTCGACAGGGGGCCCTTGGGGCACTGAAGCTTTCTTT. Its translation: CASSSTGGPWGTEAFF. The whole variable domain, remainder taken from reference TRBV7-9 and TRBJ1-1, is DTGVSQNPRHKITKRGQNVTFRCDPISEHNRLYWYRQTLGQGPEFLTYFQNEAQLEKSRLLSDRFSAERPKGSFSTLEIQRTEQGDSAMYLCASSSTGGPWGTEAFFGQGTRLTVV.

This clone is a singleton in its sample. The CDR3 sequence: CASSQAQGSETFF. CDR3 sequence (DNA): TGTGCCAGCAGTCAGGCACAGGGGTCTGAGACTTTCTTT. The chain recombines TRBV12-3 or TRBV12-4 with TRBJ1-1; TRBD1 aligns across 7 bases. The trim removed 5 bases at V and 12 bases at J, leaving 12 bases unmatched. The CDR3 is made up of 13 amino acids.

The chain is built from TRBV11-2 and TRBJ2-7, with TRBD1 matching 9 bases. The CDR3 is made up of 15 amino acids. Germline CDR1 is SGHAT and CDR2 is FQNNGV. V dropped 4 bases and J dropped 2; count of bases not matched to a gene: 6. The CDR3 loop reads CASSSLRDRAYEQYF. CDR3 sequence (DNA): TGTGCCAGCAGCTCACTCCGGGACAGGGCCTACGAGCAGTACTTC.